The present T cell receptor (beta chain) was sequenced within a study of blood T cell repertoires in COVID-19. Here immunoSEQ multiplex PCR was the method, and the copy in TCRdb shows in-frame clones only, minus some. The repertoire holds some 310,000 clones, with about 90% as singletons. Seattle's enrolled individuals joined amid active infection and were then monitored longitudinally. This sequence originates from a woman in her 40s with COVID-19, enrolled during active disease. The source material was peripheral blood.

The CDR3 DNA sequence: TGTGCCAGCAGCTTATCAGGTCTGAAAGATACGCAGTATTTT. Translated: CASSLSGLKDTQYF. This chain links TRBV7-9 with TRBJ2-3; D ambiguous. V gave up 2 bases and J gave up 5 bases, with 11 bases separating them. Looked up from germline, CDR1 is SEHNR and CDR2 is FQNEAQ (reference sequence). The CDR3 has 14 amino acids.